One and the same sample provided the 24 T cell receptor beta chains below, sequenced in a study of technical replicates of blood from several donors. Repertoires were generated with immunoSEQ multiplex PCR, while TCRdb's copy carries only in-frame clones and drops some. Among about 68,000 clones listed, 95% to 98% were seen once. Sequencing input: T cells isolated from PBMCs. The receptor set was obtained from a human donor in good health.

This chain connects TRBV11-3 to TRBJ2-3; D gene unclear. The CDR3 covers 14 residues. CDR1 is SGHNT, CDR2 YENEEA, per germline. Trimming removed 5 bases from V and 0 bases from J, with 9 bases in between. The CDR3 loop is CASSPYSSTDTQYF. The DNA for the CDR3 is TGTGCCAGCAGCCCCTATAGCAGCACAGATACGCAGTATTTT. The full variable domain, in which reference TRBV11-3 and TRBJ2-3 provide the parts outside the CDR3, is EAGVVQSPRYKIIEKKQPVAFWCNPISGHNTLYWYLQNLGQGPELLIRYENEEAVDDSQLPKDRFSAERLKGVDSTLKIQPAELGDSAVYLCASSPYSSTDTQYFGPGTRLTVL.

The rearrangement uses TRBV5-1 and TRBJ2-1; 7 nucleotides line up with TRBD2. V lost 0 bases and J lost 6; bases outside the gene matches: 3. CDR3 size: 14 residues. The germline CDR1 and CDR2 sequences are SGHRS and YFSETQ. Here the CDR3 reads CASSLVGTINEQFF. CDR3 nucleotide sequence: TGCGCCAGCAGCTTGGTCGGGACTATCAATGAGCAGTTCTTC.

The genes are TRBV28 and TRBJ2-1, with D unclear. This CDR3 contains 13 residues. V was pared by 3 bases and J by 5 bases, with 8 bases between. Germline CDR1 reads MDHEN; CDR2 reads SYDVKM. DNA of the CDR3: TGTGCCAGCAGTTTGTTGGCGGACAATGAGCAGTTCTTC. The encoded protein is CASSLLADNEQFF.

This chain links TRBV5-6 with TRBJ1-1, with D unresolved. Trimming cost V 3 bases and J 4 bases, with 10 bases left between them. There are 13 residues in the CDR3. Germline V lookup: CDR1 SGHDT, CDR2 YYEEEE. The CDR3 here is CASSSELRTEAFF. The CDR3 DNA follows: TGTGCCAGCAGCTCCGAGTTGCGCACTGAAGCTTTCTTT.

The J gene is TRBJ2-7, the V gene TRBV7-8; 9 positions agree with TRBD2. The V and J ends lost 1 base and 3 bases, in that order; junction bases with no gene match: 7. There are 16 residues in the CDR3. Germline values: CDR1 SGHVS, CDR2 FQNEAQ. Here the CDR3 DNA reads TGTGCCAGCAGCTTAGTGCTAGCGGGATATATCTACGAGCAGTACTTC. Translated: CASSLVLAGYIYEQYF.

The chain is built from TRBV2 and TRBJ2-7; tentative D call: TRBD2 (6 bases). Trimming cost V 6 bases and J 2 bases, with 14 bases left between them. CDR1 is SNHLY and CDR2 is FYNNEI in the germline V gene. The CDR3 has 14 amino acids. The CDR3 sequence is CASRGLAVTYEQYF. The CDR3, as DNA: TGTGCCAGCAGGGGATTAGCGGTTACCTACGAGCAGTACTTC.

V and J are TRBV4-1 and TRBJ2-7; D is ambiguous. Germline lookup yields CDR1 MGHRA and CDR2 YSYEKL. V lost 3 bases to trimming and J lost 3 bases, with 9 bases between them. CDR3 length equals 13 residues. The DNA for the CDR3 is TGCGCCAGCAGCCACTCACAAAACTACGAGCAGTACTTC. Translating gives CASSHSQNYEQYF.

CDR3 bases: TGTGCCAGCAGTAAGGGAACTGACAGGGGACGCAATGAGCAGTTCTTC. Encoded protein: CASSKGTDRGRNEQFF. The chain recombines TRBV6-4 with TRBJ2-1; 8 nucleotides agree with TRBD1. The CDR3 contains 16 residues. V was clipped by 5 bases and J by 6 bases; unmatched bases: 12. In germline, CDR1 is MRHNA, CDR2 SNTAGT.

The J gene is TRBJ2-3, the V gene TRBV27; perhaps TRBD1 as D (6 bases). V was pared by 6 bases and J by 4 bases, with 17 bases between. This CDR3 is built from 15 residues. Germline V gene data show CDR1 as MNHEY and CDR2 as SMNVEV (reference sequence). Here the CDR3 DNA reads TGTGCCAGCAGAAACAGGGTCTGGGGTCCAGATACGCAGTATTTT. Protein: CASRNRVWGPDTQYF.

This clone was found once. The CDR3 sequence: CASRQGGVGYGYTF. Here the CDR3 DNA reads TGTGCCAGCAGGCAGGGGGGAGTAGGCTATGGCTACACCTTC. The chain couples TRBV9 to TRBJ1-2; TRBD1 matches at 7 bases. Trimming took 5 bases from V and 4 from J; bases not matched to a gene: 8. CDR3 length equals 14 residues. Germline V gene data show CDR1 as SGDLS and CDR2 as YYNGEE. The full variable domain, rest sourced from reference TRBV9 and TRBJ1-2, is DSGVTQTPKHLITATGQRVTLRCSPRSGDLSVYWYQQSLDQGLQFLIQYYNGEERAKGNILERFSAQQFPDLHSELNLSSLELGDSALYFCASRQGGVGYGYTFGSGTRLTVV.

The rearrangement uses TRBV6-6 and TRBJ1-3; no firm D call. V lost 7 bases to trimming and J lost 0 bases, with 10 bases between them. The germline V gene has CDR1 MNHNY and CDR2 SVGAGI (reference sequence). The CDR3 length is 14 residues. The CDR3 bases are TGTGCCAGCAAGTTAGAAGTCTCTGGAAACACCATATATTTT. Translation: CASKLEVSGNTIYF.

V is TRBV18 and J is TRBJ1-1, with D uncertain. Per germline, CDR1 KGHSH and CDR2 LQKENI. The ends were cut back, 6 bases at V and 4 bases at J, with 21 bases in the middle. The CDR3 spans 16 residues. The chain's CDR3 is CASSQPAGYGGTEAFF. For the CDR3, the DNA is TGTGCCAGCTCGCAGCCCGCCGGGTATGGCGGCACTGAAGCTTTCTTT.

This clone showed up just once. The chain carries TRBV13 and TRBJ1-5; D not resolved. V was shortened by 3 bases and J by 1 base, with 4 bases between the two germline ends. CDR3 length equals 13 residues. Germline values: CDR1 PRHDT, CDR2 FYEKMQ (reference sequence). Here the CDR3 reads CASSFQSNQPQHF. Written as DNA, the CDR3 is TGTGCCAGCAGCTTTCAGAGCAATCAGCCCCAGCATTTT.

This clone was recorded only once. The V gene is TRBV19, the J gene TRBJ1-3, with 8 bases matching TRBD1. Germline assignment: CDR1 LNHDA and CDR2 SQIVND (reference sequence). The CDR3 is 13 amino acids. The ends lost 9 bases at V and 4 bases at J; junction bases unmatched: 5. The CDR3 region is CARDRVEGNTIYF. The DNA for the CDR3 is TGTGCCAGGGACAGGGTAGAAGGAAACACCATATATTTT.

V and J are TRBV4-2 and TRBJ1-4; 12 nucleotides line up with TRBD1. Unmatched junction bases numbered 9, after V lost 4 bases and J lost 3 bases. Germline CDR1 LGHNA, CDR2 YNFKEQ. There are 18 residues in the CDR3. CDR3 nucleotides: TGTGCCAGCAGCCCTCTAGGGACAGGGGGCACCTCTAATGAAAAACTGTTTTTT. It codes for CASSPLGTGGTSNEKLFF.

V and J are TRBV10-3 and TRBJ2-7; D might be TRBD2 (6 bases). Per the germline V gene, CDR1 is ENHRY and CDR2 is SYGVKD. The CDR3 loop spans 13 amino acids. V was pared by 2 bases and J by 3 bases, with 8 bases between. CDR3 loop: CAISEGGGYEQYF. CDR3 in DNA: TGTGCCATCAGTGAGGGGGGAGGCTACGAGCAGTACTTC.

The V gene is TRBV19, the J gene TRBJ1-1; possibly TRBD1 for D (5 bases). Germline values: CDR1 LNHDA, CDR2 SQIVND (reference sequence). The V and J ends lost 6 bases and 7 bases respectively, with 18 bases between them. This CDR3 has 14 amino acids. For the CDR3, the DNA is TGTGCCAGTAGGTTAAGGGGAAAGGATAGTGAAGCTTTCTTT. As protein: CASRLRGKDSEAFF.

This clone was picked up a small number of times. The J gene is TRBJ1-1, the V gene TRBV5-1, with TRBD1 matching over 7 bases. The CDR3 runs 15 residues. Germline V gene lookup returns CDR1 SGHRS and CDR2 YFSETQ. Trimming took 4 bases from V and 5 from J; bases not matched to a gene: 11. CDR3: CASSRLGGGRTEAFF. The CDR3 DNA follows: TGCGCCAGCAGCCGCTTAGGGGGCGGAAGGACTGAAGCTTTCTTT.

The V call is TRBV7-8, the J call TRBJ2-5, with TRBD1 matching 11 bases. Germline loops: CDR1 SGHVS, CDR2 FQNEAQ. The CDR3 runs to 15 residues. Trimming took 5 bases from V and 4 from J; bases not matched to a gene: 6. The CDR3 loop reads CASSPGTGGIETQYF. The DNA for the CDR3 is TGTGCCAGCAGCCCAGGGACAGGGGGGATAGAGACCCAGTACTTC. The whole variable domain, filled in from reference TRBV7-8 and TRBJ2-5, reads GAGVSQSPRYKVAKRGQDVALRCDPISGHVSLFWYQQALGQGPEFLTYFQNEAQLDKSGLPSDRFFAERPEGSVSTLKIQRTQQEDSAVYLCASSPGTGGIETQYFGPGTRLLVL.

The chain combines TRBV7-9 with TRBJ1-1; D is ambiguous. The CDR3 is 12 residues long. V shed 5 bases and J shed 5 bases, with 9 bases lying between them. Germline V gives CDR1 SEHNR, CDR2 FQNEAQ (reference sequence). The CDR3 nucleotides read TGTGCCAGCAGCCCCTCAGATACTGAAGCTTTCTTT. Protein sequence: CASSPSDTEAFF.

CDR3 DNA sequence: TGTGCCAGTAGAGGACAGACCTACGAGCAGTACTTC. Amino acids: CASRGQTYEQYF. V usage is TRBV19 and J usage is TRBJ2-7; D possibly corresponds to TRBD1 (6 bases). Between the trimmed V and J ends, which lost 6 bases and 2 bases, there was a span of 8 bases. The CDR3 totals 12 residues. Germline V gene sequence: CDR1 LNHDA, CDR2 SQIVND (reference sequence).

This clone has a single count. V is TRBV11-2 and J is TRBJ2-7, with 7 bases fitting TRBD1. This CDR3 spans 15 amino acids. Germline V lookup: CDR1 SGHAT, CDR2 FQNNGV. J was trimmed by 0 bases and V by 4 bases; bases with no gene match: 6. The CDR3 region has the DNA TGTGCCAGCAGCTCCCTCGGGACAGCCTCCTACGAGCAGTACTTC. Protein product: CASSSLGTASYEQYF.

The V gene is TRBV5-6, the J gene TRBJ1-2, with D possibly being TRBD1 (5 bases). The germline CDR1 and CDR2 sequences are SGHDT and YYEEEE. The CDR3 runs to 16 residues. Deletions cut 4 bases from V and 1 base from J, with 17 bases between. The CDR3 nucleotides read TGTGCCAGCAGCCTATTGACAGCGGGACGTAACTATGGCTACACCTTC. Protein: CASSLLTAGRNYGYTF.

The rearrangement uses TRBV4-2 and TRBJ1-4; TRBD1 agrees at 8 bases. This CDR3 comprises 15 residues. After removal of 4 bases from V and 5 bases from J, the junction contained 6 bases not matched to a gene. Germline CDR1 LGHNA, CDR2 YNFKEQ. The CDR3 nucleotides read TGTGCCAGCAGCCCTCCAGACAGGGGAAATGAAAAACTGTTTTTT. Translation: CASSPPDRGNEKLFF.